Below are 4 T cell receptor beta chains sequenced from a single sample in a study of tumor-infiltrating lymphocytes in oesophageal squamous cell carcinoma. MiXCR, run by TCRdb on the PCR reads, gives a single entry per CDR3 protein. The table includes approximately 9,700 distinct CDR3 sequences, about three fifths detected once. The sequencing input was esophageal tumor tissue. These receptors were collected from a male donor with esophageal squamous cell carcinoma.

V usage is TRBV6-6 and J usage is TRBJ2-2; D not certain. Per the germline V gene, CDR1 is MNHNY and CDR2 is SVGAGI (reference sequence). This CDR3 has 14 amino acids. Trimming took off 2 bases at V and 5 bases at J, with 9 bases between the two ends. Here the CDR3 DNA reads TGTGCCAGCAGTTACACCGGGTCTACCGGGGAGCTGTTTTTT. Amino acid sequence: CASSYTGSTGELFF.

CDR3 bases: TGTGCCAGCAGAGGGACAGGGATTATGGAGCAGTACTTC. This gives the protein CASRGTGIMEQYF. V gene TRBV28 combines with J gene TRBJ2-5; 9 nucleotides match TRBD1. Germline values: CDR1 MDHEN, CDR2 SYDVKM. With V trimmed by 6 bases and J by 11 bases, 10 bases remained unmatched. The CDR3 has 13 amino acids.

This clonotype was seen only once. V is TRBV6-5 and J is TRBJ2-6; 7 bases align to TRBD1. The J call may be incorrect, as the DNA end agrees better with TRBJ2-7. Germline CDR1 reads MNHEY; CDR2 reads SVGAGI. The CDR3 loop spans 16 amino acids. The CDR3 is CASSWGRQGRNYEQYF. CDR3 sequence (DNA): TGTGCCAGCAGTTGGGGGAGACAGGGTCGAAACTACGAGCAGTACTTC.

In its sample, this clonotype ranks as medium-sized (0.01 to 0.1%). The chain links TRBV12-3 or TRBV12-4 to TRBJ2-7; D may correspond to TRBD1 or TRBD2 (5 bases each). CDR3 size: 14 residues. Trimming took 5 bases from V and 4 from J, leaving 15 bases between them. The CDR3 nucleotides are TGTGCCAGCAGTAGAGAATGGGACCGGTACGAGCAGTACTTC. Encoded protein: CASSREWDRYEQYF.